Listed below are T cell receptor beta chains from one sample, sequenced in a study of T cell responses to AZD1222 COVID-19 vaccine. TCRdb keeps only in-frame clones here, not all; method: immunoSEQ multiplex PCR. The profile shows about 200,000 clones, over 85% of them singletons. The sample here was peripheral blood, taken 28 days after the second AZD1222 dose. These receptors came from an adult who received the AZD1222 COVID-19 vaccine. Both conserved end residues are part of each CDR3. The D gene is left open where the match is weak. A clone size is listed for some rows: how often the clone was seen (once, few, many), or a class if it is expanded.

V gene: TRBV7-2
clone size: NA
D gene: NA
J gene: TRBJ1-1
CDR3 protein: CASSGIRVNTEAFF
CDR3 DNA: TGTGCCAGCAGCGGAATCAGGGTGAACACTGAAGCTTTCTTT

V gene: TRBV7-2
clone size: once
D gene: TRBD1
J gene: TRBJ1-6
CDR3 protein: CASSFTGAATSPLHF
CDR3 DNA: TGTGCCAGCAGCTTTACAGGGGCCGCCACTTCACCCCTCCACTTT

V gene: TRBV5-1
clone size: NA
D gene: NA
J gene: TRBJ2-5
CDR3 protein: CASSLGWQETQYF
CDR3 DNA: TGCGCCAGCAGCTTGGGGTGGCAAGAGACCCAGTACTTC

V gene: TRBV5-6
clone size: NA
D gene: TRBD1
J gene: TRBJ2-2
CDR3 protein: CASSQGDRLITGELFF
CDR3 DNA: TGTGCCAGCAGCCAGGGGGACAGACTAATCACCGGGGAGCTGTTTTTT

V gene: TRBV5-1
clone size: NA
D gene: TRBD2
J gene: TRBJ2-1
CDR3 protein: CASSLAGEGASGVYNEQFF
CDR3 DNA: TGCGCCAGCAGCTTGGCTGGCGAAGGGGCTAGCGGGGTCTACAATGAGCAGTTCTTC

V gene: TRBV6-5
clone size: NA
D gene: TRBD2
J gene: TRBJ2-7
CDR3 protein: CASSSRRGAYEQYF
CDR3 DNA: TGTGCCAGCAGTTCCCGACGGGGGGCCTACGAGCAGTACTTC

V gene: TRBV2
clone size: NA
D gene: TRBD1
J gene: TRBJ1-3
CDR3 protein: CASSAQGAISGNTIYF
CDR3 DNA: TGTGCCAGCAGTGCTCAGGGGGCAATTTCTGGAAACACCATATATTTT

V gene: TRBV3-1/TRBV3-2
clone size: NA
D gene: NA
J gene: TRBJ2-2
CDR3 protein: CASSQVSSGELFF
CDR3 DNA: TGTGCCAGCAGCCAAGTCTCATCCGGGGAGCTGTTTTTT

V gene: TRBV11-1
clone size: NA
D gene: TRBD1
J gene: TRBJ1-2
CDR3 protein: CASSQRGQGPQGYTF
CDR3 DNA: TGTGCCAGCAGCCAACGTGGACAGGGGCCCCAAGGCTACACCTTC

V gene: TRBV12-3/TRBV12-4
clone size: NA
D gene: NA
J gene: TRBJ1-2
CDR3 protein: CASSFNGDYGYTF
CDR3 DNA: TGTGCCAGCAGTTTTAACGGGGACTATGGCTACACCTTC

V gene: TRBV20-1
clone size: NA
D gene: NA
J gene: TRBJ1-2
CDR3 protein: CSASTGASGYTF
CDR3 DNA: TGCAGTGCTAGTACCGGGGCCAGCGGCTACACCTTC

V gene: TRBV11-2
clone size: NA
D gene: NA
J gene: TRBJ2-3
CDR3 protein: CASSGRLFGGTDTQYF
CDR3 DNA: TGTGCCAGCAGCGGGCGACTTTTCGGGGGCACAGATACGCAGTATTTT

V gene: TRBV18
clone size: NA
D gene: NA
J gene: TRBJ1-5
CDR3 protein: CASSPLSVVQGNQPQHF
CDR3 DNA: TGTGCCAGCTCACCACTTTCGGTAGTCCAAGGCAATCAGCCCCAGCATTTT